Only a few counts were recorded for the clone carrying this T cell receptor beta chain. Its target is not known. The source of the sample is a study of T cells in Graves' hyperthyroidism and ophthalmopathy. For the study at large: Peripheral blood was collected at initial diagnosis, before any treatment. Study-wide findings and caveats: The majority of expanded thyroid clonotypes above 0.001 also appeared in blood.

The CDR3 is 15 amino acids. Germline V gene data show CDR1 as ENHRY and CDR2 as SYGVKD. The V gene end was trimmed by 6 bases and the J gene end by 6 bases; junction bases not matched to a gene: 9. Diagnostic decisions used clinical symptoms, serum thyroxine and TRAb, thyroid ultrasound and orbital computed tomography. PBMCs came from less than 11 ml fresh peripheral blood. There were TCR beta CDR3 regions amplified from RNA transcripts. The HTBI primer set drove a first-round RT-PCR of the TCR CDR3. TCRdb reprocessed the multiplex PCR reads via MiXCR and lists one record per CDR3 protein. Of around 350,000 distinct CDR3 sequences listed, about 25% were seen once; the top ten hold less than 85%.

The sequence was obtained from a man in his fifties or sixties with Graves' hyperthyroidism. Source material: blood. J is TRBJ2-1 and V is TRBV10-3; 9 nucleotides match TRBD1. The CDR3 loop reads CAISDPGTGRNEQFF. In nucleotides, the CDR3 is TGTGCCATCAGCGATCCCGGGACAGGGCGCAATGAGCAGTTCTTC.